The 22 T cell receptor beta chains below come from one sample, sequenced in a study of blood T cell repertoires in COVID-19. Assay: immunoSEQ multiplex PCR; the TCRdb copy retains only in-frame clones and omits some. This sample has about 69,000 clones, with approximately 75% found just once. Sequenced input: peripheral blood. These receptors all stem from a human donor in a cohort sampled during active COVID-19.

The chain employs TRBV19 and TRBJ2-6; D call uncertain. The CDR3 sequence is 16 residues long. CDR1 is LNHDA, CDR2 SQIVND, per germline (reference sequence). V lost 3 bases and J 0 bases, leaving 9 bases between the germline ends. The CDR3 protein is CASSMIPGSGANVLTF. The CDR3 DNA sequence: TGTGCCAGTAGTATGATACCCGGCTCTGGGGCCAACGTCCTGACTTTC.

V gene TRBV11-2 combines with J gene TRBJ2-2; 9 bases match TRBD2. CDR3 size: 15 residues. The V segment lost 5 bases and the J segment 6 bases; nucleotides outside the gene matches: 7. CDR1 and CDR2 from the germline V gene are SGHAT and FQNNGV. The CDR3 DNA reads TGTGCCAGCAGCGCGGGACTAGCTTATGCCGGGGAGCTGTTTTTT. It translates to CASSAGLAYAGELFF.

This clone appeared many times. The chain carries TRBV4-1 and TRBJ2-7; D is ambiguous. The CDR3 extends over 15 amino acids. In germline, CDR1 is MGHRA, CDR2 YSYEKL. With 0 bases removed from V and 2 bases from J, the gap between germline ends came to 11 bases. Here the CDR3 DNA reads TGCGCCAGCAGCCAAGAAGAGACCCGGGCCTACGAGCAGTACTTC. Translating it yields CASSQEETRAYEQYF.

The J gene is TRBJ2-2, the V gene TRBV5-1, with D possibly TRBD2 on 6 matching bases. V lost 4 bases, J lost 4 bases, and 17 bases lay in between. The germline gives CDR1 SGHRS, CDR2 YFSETQ. The CDR3 loop spans 16 amino acids. The CDR3 here is CASSEAGPPGTGELFF. CDR3 coding DNA: TGCGCCAGCAGCGAGGCGGGACCCCCGGGCACCGGGGAGCTGTTTTTT.

The sample holds a few counts of this clone. The chain recombines TRBV5-4 with TRBJ2-6; no reliable D call. Trimming pared 5 bases from V and 4 bases from J, leaving 10 bases between. The germline V gene encodes CDR1 SGHNT and CDR2 YYREEE (reference sequence). The CDR3 spans 14 residues. The CDR3 protein is CASSTVAGANVLTF. In DNA, the CDR3 is TGTGCCAGCAGTACAGTGGCCGGGGCCAACGTCCTGACTTTC. The complete variable domain, with remaining parts taken from reference TRBV5-4 and TRBJ2-6, reads ETGVTQSPTHLIKTRGQQVTLRCSSQSGHNTVSWYQQALGQGPQFIFQYYREEENGRGNFPPRFSGLQFPNYSSELNVNALELDDSALYLCASSTVAGANVLTFGAGSRLTVL.

This clone has only a few counts. This rearrangement joins TRBV6-6 to TRBJ2-7, with 8 bases aligning to TRBD1. This CDR3 is 13 amino acids long. With V trimmed by 5 bases and J by 8 bases, 8 bases remained unmatched. Germline V CDR1 and CDR2: MNHNY, SVGAGI (reference sequence). The CDR3 region is CASSTTGDDQQYF. Here the CDR3 DNA reads TGTGCCAGCAGTACGACAGGGGACGACCAGCAGTACTTC.

This chain uses TRBV5-6 with TRBJ2-3, with 7 bases identical to TRBD2. The CDR3 is 16 residues long. After removal of 4 bases from V and 8 bases from J, the junction contained 16 bases not matched to a gene. Germline V gene data show CDR1 as SGHDT and CDR2 as YYEEEE. The CDR3 sequence is CASSRLGGSVLSTQYF. Written as DNA, the CDR3 is TGTGCCAGCAGCAGGTTAGGCGGGAGTGTTTTGAGTACGCAGTATTTT. Filled out from reference TRBV5-6 and TRBJ2-3, the complete variable domain reads DAGVTQSPTHLIKTRGQQVTLRCSPKSGHDTVSWYQQALGQGPQFIFQYYEEEERQRGNFPDRFSGHQFPNYSSELNVNALLLGDSALYLCASSRLGGSVLSTQYFGPGTRLTVL.

The chain combines TRBV5-8 with TRBJ2-2, with a weak D call TRBD2 (5 bases). Germline loops: CDR1 SGHTS, CDR2 YDEGEE. This CDR3 has 15 residues. Trimming pared 4 bases from V and 4 bases from J, leaving 14 bases between. The CDR3 DNA reads TGTGCCAGCAGCCGGAGGCCTACTCTCACCGGGGAGCTGTTTTTT. It codes for CASSRRPTLTGELFF. Looking up the rest from reference TRBV5-8 and TRBJ2-2 gives the full variable domain: EAGVTQSPTHLIKTRGQQATLRCSPISGHTSVYWYQQALGLGLQFLLWYDEGEERNRGNFPPRFSGRQFPNYSSELNVNALELEDSALYLCASSRRPTLTGELFFGEGSRLTVL.

V is TRBV30 and J is TRBJ1-4; TRBD1 matches at 9 bases. With 5 bases clipped from V and 6 bases from J, the junction kept 7 bases outside the gene matches. CDR1 is GTSNPN and CDR2 is SVGIG in the germline V gene (reference sequence). The CDR3 runs to 14 residues. The CDR3 sequence: CAWAGQGRDEKLFF. Here the CDR3 DNA reads TGTGCCTGGGCGGGACAGGGAAGGGATGAAAAACTGTTTTTT.

This clone showed up just a few times. This chain joins TRBV12-5 and TRBJ2-7; 7 nucleotides align to TRBD1. Per germline, CDR1 LGHNT and CDR2 FRNRAP. CDR3 size: 17 residues. With V trimmed by 3 bases and J by 0 bases, 11 bases remained unmatched. The CDR3 loop is CASGFPTGPTFSYEQYF. The CDR3 DNA follows: TGTGCTAGTGGTTTCCCGACAGGGCCAACTTTCTCCTACGAGCAGTACTTC. The full variable domain, completed using reference TRBV12-5 and TRBJ2-7, is DARVTQTPRHKVTEMGQEVTMRCQPILGHNTVFWYRQTMMQGLELLAYFRNRAPLDDSGMPKDRFSAEMPDATLATLKIQPSEPRDSAVYFCASGFPTGPTFSYEQYFGPGTRLTVT.

The V and J genes are TRBV6-1 and TRBJ1-4, with 7 bases matching TRBD1. J was trimmed by 7 bases and V by 3 bases; bases with no gene match: 8. CDR3 length: 15 amino acids. CDR1 and CDR2 (germline): MNHNS, SASEGT. The CDR3 loop is CASSELTGASEKLFF. The CDR3 coding sequence is TGTGCCAGCAGTGAGCTAACAGGGGCTAGTGAAAAACTGTTTTTT.

V is TRBV2 and J is TRBJ2-7, with TRBD2 identical over 7 bases. Germline values: CDR1 SNHLY, CDR2 FYNNEI. With V trimmed by 2 bases and J by 0 bases, 4 bases remained unmatched. There are 15 residues in the CDR3. The chain's CDR3 is CASSERLAASYEQYF. The CDR3, as DNA: TGTGCCAGCAGTGAACGTCTAGCGGCCTCCTACGAGCAGTACTTC. Together with reference TRBV2 and TRBJ2-7, the CDR3 gives the full variable domain: EPEVTQTPSHQVTQMGQEVILRCVPISNHLYFYWYRQILGQKVEFLVSFYNNEISEKSEIFDDQFSVERPDGSNFTLKIRSTKLEDSAMYFCASSERLAASYEQYFGPGTRLTVT.

CDR3 sequence reads: CASSQGLGPDTQYF. The DNA of the CDR3 is TGCGCCAGCAGCCAGGGTCTCGGGCCAGATACGCAGTATTTT. The chain couples TRBV5-1 to TRBJ2-3, with D perhaps TRBD1 (5 bases). This CDR3 is built from 14 residues. Trimming left V 4 bases short and J 4 bases short, with 13 bases between. CDR1 and CDR2 (germline): SGHRS, YFSETQ.

Ten or more counts support this clone. V usage is TRBV6-4 and J usage is TRBJ1-6, with 8 bases lining up with TRBD1. The CDR3 length is 14 residues. J lost 2 bases, V lost 6 bases, and 0 bases had no gene match. Germline CDR1 is MRHNA and CDR2 is SNTAGT. The CDR3 spells CASRQGAYNSPLHF. In DNA form, the CDR3 reads TGTGCCAGCAGACAGGGGGCCTATAATTCACCCCTCCACTTT.

V is TRBV7-2 and J is TRBJ2-3, with TRBD2 matching 8 bases. The CDR3 consists of 15 residues. Unmatched junction bases numbered 7, after V lost 5 bases and J lost 3 bases. Germline V gene sequence: CDR1 SGHTA, CDR2 FQGNSA. The CDR3 loop reads CASSPWTSQTDTQYF. DNA of the CDR3: TGTGCCAGCAGCCCCTGGACTAGCCAAACAGATACGCAGTATTTT.

The gene calls are TRBV29-1 and TRBJ1-1; possible D gene TRBD1, 5 bases. Germline lookup yields CDR1 SQVTM and CDR2 ANQGSEA. This CDR3 is built from 12 residues. The CDR3 sequence: CSARQTNTEAFF. The CDR3 DNA follows: TGCAGTGCCCGACAGACGAACACTGAAGCTTTCTTT. Full variable domain (outside the CDR3, taken from reference TRBV29-1 and TRBJ1-1): SAVISQKPSRDICQRGTSLTIQCQVDSQVTMMFWYRQQPGQSLTLIATANQGSEATYESGFVIDKFPISRPNLTFSTLTVSNMSPEDSSIYLCSARQTNTEAFFGQGTRLTVV.

J is TRBJ2-3 and V is TRBV6-5; perhaps TRBD1 as D (6 bases). CDR1 and CDR2 (germline): MNHEY, SVGAGI. The CDR3 consists of 14 residues. V was pared by 2 bases and J by 0 bases, with 6 bases between. CDR3 DNA: TGTGCCAGCAGTTACAGGGGGAGCACAGATACGCAGTATTTT. It is translated as CASSYRGSTDTQYF.

The rearrangement links TRBV7-8 to TRBJ2-3; 11 bases map to TRBD2. Germline lookup yields CDR1 SGHVS and CDR2 FQNEAQ. After removal of 5 bases from V and 3 bases from J, the junction contained 7 bases not matched to a gene. The CDR3 spans 16 residues. The CDR3 loop is CASSQRTSGRTDTQYF. In DNA, the CDR3 is TGTGCCAGCAGCCAACGGACTAGCGGGCGGACAGATACGCAGTATTTT.

The chain links TRBV18 to TRBJ2-3; the D gene is possibly TRBD1 (5 bases). The CDR3 spans 15 residues. The germline V gene has CDR1 KGHSH and CDR2 LQKENI. The V end was cut by 4 bases, the J end by 0 bases, with 11 bases between. The CDR3 DNA sequence: TGTGCCAGCTCACGTTGGGGCAGCAGCACAGATACGCAGTATTTT. Translation: CASSRWGSSTDTQYF.

The gene calls are TRBV11-2 and TRBJ2-7; 7 bases are a match to TRBD2. V gave up 0 bases and J gave up 10 bases; unmatched junction bases: 21. Germline values: CDR1 SGHAT, CDR2 FQNNGV. CDR3 length equals 18 residues. The chain's CDR3 is CASSLDPGRPFGSGNQYF. As DNA, the CDR3 is TGTGCCAGCAGCTTAGACCCCGGGAGGCCATTCGGAAGCGGGAACCAGTACTTC.

V is TRBV10-3 and J is TRBJ1-2; D is possibly TRBD1 (5 bases). The CDR3 is 12 residues long. V shed 4 bases and J shed 7 bases, with 10 bases lying between them. Germline values: CDR1 ENHRY, CDR2 SYGVKD. The CDR3: CAISVGGLGYTF. DNA for the CDR3: TGTGCCATCAGTGTCGGGGGTCTTGGCTACACCTTC.

J is TRBJ1-1 and V is TRBV6-1; the D gene is possibly TRBD1 (5 bases). Germline V gene sequence: CDR1 MNHNS, CDR2 SASEGT. V lost 2 bases, J lost 3 bases, and 13 bases lay in between. This CDR3 spans 15 amino acids. The CDR3 DNA follows: TGTGCCAGCAGTGAATCGGGGGGAACGCACACTGAAGCTTTCTTT. As protein: CASSESGGTHTEAFF.